This T cell receptor beta chain comes out of a study of persistence of HIV-infected CD4 T cells. The germline gives CDR1 MGHRA, CDR2 YSYEKL. V lost 2 bases and J lost 2, with 11 bases in between. The CDR3 has 15 residues. Cells were stimulated with overlapping HIV-1 Gag 15-mer peptides. Sorted nonresponding memory CD4+ T cells were CD40L-negative, CD69-negative, CD45RO-high. In regard to this clone: The antigen remains unidentified.

The libraries were made with immunoSEQ version 4 in survey mode. Profiling relied on immunoSEQ multiplex PCR, and the TCRdb table lists in-frame clones only, not all of them. Among just over 35,000 clones, about 84% were seen once, and the ten largest hold roughly 5.4%. This clonotype was sampled from an adult with HIV. The donor label of this sample is uncertain. The sample was cultured CD4+ T cells from PBMCs, taken from a patient who received antiretroviral therapy. The chain uses TRBV4-1 and TRBJ2-3; no clear D gene. Here the CDR3 DNA reads TGCGCCAGCAGCCAATCGAATATGAACACAGATACGCAGTATTTT. Translating gives CASSQSNMNTDTQYF.